Detailed here is one T cell receptor (beta chain). Its matching antigen is unknown. The PCR ran on 60 Vbeta and 13 Jbeta primers. Repertoires were generated with immunoSEQ multiplex PCR, while TCRdb's copy carries only in-frame clones and drops some. The table has around 230,000 clones, about 85% seen once. These data originate in a study of cytomegalovirus exposure and HLA in healthy donors. Study findings and constraints: Published work reported that the classifier diagnosed cytomegalovirus status with high specificity and sensitivity. Among TCR sequences, most were rare, though some public TCRs appeared in many donors. Per a later analysis, HLA-associated TCR beta chains showed more clonal expansion than other, equally common TCR beta chains.

V lost 2 bases and J 3 bases, leaving 13 bases between the germline ends. Germline CDR1 and CDR2: MNHNS and SASEGT. The CDR3 is made up of 15 amino acids. The receptor's source is a girl aged 2-15 years in good health and CMV-seronegative. Sequenced sample: PBMCs. The chain is built from TRBV6-1 and TRBJ2-5; a weak D match, TRBD1 (6 bases). The CDR3 loop reads CASSESLTGKETQYF. The CDR3 region has the DNA TGTGCCAGCAGTGAAAGCCTTACAGGGAAAGAGACCCAGTACTTC.